Presented here are 22 T cell receptor beta chains from one specimen sequenced in a study of T-cell reconstitution after alpha-beta-depleted transplantation in children. Molecular barcoding with unique molecular identifiers was used for the TCRbeta library. TCRdb re-analysed the PCR reads in MiXCR, keeping a single row per CDR3 protein. Of some 520,000 distinct CDR3 sequences listed, about 33% were seen once; the top ten hold 2% to 3%. This specimen consisted of PBMCs from the stem cell graft donor, obtained from the stem cell graft. The receptors come from a human donor who donated a stem cell graft to a child with aplastic anemia.

The chain combines TRBV7-9 with TRBJ2-1; 10 positions agree with TRBD2. Germline lookup yields CDR1 SEHNR and CDR2 FQNEAQ (reference sequence). Unmatched junction bases numbered 5, after V lost 5 bases and J lost 4 bases. The CDR3 length is 15 residues. In nucleotides, the CDR3 is TGTGCCAGCAGCCGTGGACTAGCGGTATACAATGAGCAGTTCTTC. As protein: CASSRGLAVYNEQFF.

CDR3 coding DNA: TGCAGCGTTGGTCTAGCGGGAGTCGGGGATGAGCAGTTCTTC. Protein: CSVGLAGVGDEQFF. The V gene is TRBV29-1, the J gene TRBJ2-1, with 10 bases that match TRBD2. The germline V gene encodes CDR1 SQVTM and CDR2 ANQGSEA. The CDR3 has 14 residues. V trimming: 4 bases; J trimming: 8 bases; junction bases outside the gene matches: 8.

This clonotype was seen only a few times. V and J are TRBV20-1 and TRBJ1-4, with TRBD1 as a possible D gene (5 bases). V lost 0 bases to trimming and J lost 8 bases, with 22 bases between them. Germline assignment: CDR1 DFQATT and CDR2 SNEGSKA (reference sequence). This CDR3 contains 17 residues. The CDR3 nucleotides read TGCAGTGCTAGAGATTCCCTGGGACCTTTAGGAAGAGAAAAACTGTTTTTT. Its translation: CSARDSLGPLGREKLFF.

This clonotype was seen a few times. The chain recombines TRBV29-1 with TRBJ1-5, with D possibly being TRBD1 (6 bases). The CDR3 sequence is 15 residues long. Germline CDR1 reads SQVTM; CDR2 reads ANQGSEA. V lost 1 base and J lost 3, with 13 bases in between. The chain's CDR3 is CSVEVGAGVNQPQHF. CDR3 bases: TGCAGCGTTGAAGTAGGGGCAGGGGTCAATCAGCCCCAGCATTTT. The full variable domain, completed using reference TRBV29-1 and TRBJ1-5, is SAVISQKPSRDICQRGTSLTIQCQVDSQVTMMFWYRQQPGQSLTLIATANQGSEATYESGFVIDKFPISRPNLTFSTLTVSNMSPEDSSIYLCSVEVGAGVNQPQHFGDGTRLSIL.

This clonotype has only a few counts. The chain uses TRBV20-1 and TRBJ2-1; TRBD1 aligns across 7 bases. CDR1 and CDR2 (germline): DFQATT, SNEGSKA (reference sequence). The CDR3 spans 16 residues. V lost 0 bases and J lost 0; bases outside the gene matches: 5. The CDR3 sequence is CSARDSGTASYNEQFF. CDR3 nucleotides: TGCAGTGCTAGAGATTCCGGGACAGCCTCCTACAATGAGCAGTTCTTC.

The table lists this clonotype with a few counts. The CDR3 DNA sequence: TGTGCCAGCCACGACAGGTCAACCTACGAGCAGTACTTC. It yields the protein CASHDRSTYEQYF. V usage is TRBV28 and J usage is TRBJ2-7; perhaps TRBD1 as D (6 bases). Trimming pared 8 bases from V and 2 bases from J, leaving 13 bases between. Germline V gene sequence: CDR1 MDHEN, CDR2 SYDVKM. CDR3 length equals 13 residues. The complete variable domain, with remaining parts taken from reference TRBV28 and TRBJ2-7, reads DVKVTQSSRYLVKRTGEKVFLECVQDMDHENMFWYRQDPGLGLRLIYFSYDVKMKEKGDIPEGYSVSREKKERFSLILESASTNQTSMYLCASHDRSTYEQYFGPGTRLTVT.

This clonotype was seen only once. The chain carries TRBV19 and TRBJ2-2; the D gene is possibly TRBD2 (6 bases). V lost 6 bases, J lost 2 bases, and 13 bases lay in between. CDR1 and CDR2 (germline): LNHDA, SQIVND (reference sequence). This CDR3 comprises 15 residues. CDR3 region: CASRRGTVNTGELFF. The DNA for the CDR3 is TGTGCCAGTAGACGGGGGACTGTAAACACCGGGGAGCTGTTTTTT.

The J gene is TRBJ2-2, the V gene TRBV20-1, with 7 bases identical to TRBD1. This CDR3 comprises 14 residues. The V segment lost 4 bases and the J segment 0 bases; nucleotides outside the gene matches: 2. The germline V gene encodes CDR1 DFQATT and CDR2 SNEGSKA (reference sequence). The CDR3 region is CSANRGANTGELFF. DNA of the CDR3: TGCAGTGCTAACAGGGGCGCGAACACCGGGGAGCTGTTTTTT.

This chain uses TRBV6-5 with TRBJ2-1; 9 positions agree with TRBD2. V gave up 2 bases and J gave up 4 bases; unmatched junction bases: 9. This CDR3 is built from 17 residues. The V gene's germline CDR1 is MNHEY and CDR2 SVGAGI. CDR3 loop: CASSYTGSGSGYNEQFF. The CDR3 bases are TGTGCCAGCAGTTACACCGGTAGCGGGAGTGGTTACAATGAGCAGTTCTTC.

The chain combines TRBV11-2 with TRBJ2-1; 12 bases line up with TRBD2. In germline, CDR1 is SGHAT, CDR2 FQNNGV. The ends lost 2 bases at V and 2 bases at J; junction bases unmatched: 7. The CDR3 sequence is 18 residues long. CDR3 loop: CASSLYGTSGLTYNEQFF. Here the CDR3 DNA reads TGTGCCAGCAGCTTATATGGGACTAGCGGGTTAACCTACAATGAGCAGTTCTTC.

Only one count was recorded for this clonotype. V gene TRBV7-9 combines with J gene TRBJ2-1; D call uncertain. Germline V gene data show CDR1 as SEHNR and CDR2 as FQNEAQ (reference sequence). V was clipped by 5 bases and J by 6 bases, with 17 bases between them. The CDR3 loop spans 15 amino acids. CDR3 coding DNA: TGTGCCAGCAGCCCCCGGAGTACCTATATCAATGAGCAGTTCTTC. Its protein product is CASSPRSTYINEQFF.

The CDR3 reads CASSQDALGGTEAFF. The CDR3 DNA reads as TGTGCCAGCAGCCAAGATGCTCTCGGGGGCACTGAAGCTTTCTTT. The V call is TRBV4-2, the J call TRBJ1-1; D might be TRBD1 (5 bases). V was clipped by 0 bases and J by 4 bases, with 12 bases between them. The CDR3 is 15 amino acids. Per germline, CDR1 LGHNA and CDR2 YNFKEQ.

A few counts support this clonotype. The genes are TRBV5-5 and TRBJ1-2; D is undetermined. V was clipped by 2 bases and J by 6 bases, with 11 bases between them. The CDR3 extends over 13 amino acids. Germline V gives CDR1 SGHKS, CDR2 YYEKEE (reference sequence). This CDR3 is CASSLSGLNGYTF. The CDR3 DNA reads TGTGCCAGCAGCTTATCTGGGCTTAATGGCTACACCTTC.

The rearrangement joins TRBV20-1 to TRBJ2-2; 11 bases are shared with TRBD2. J gave up 6 bases and V 3 bases, and 9 bases lay outside the gene matches. This CDR3 contains 16 residues. Germline CDR1 is DFQATT and CDR2 is SNEGSKA (reference sequence). CDR3 loop: CSARDSGRAIPGELFF. DNA for the CDR3: TGCAGTGCTAGGGATAGCGGGAGGGCCATCCCCGGGGAGCTGTTTTTT.

The chain uses TRBV12-3 or TRBV12-4 and TRBJ2-1, with 8 bases that match TRBD2. The ends lost 5 bases at V and 6 bases at J; junction bases unmatched: 6. The CDR3 totals 14 residues. This CDR3 is CASSVWAGGNEQFF. The CDR3 DNA follows: TGTGCCAGCAGTGTCTGGGCGGGAGGCAATGAGCAGTTCTTC.

The chain uses TRBV5-1 and TRBJ1-1; D gene unclear. V lost 4 bases and J 1 base, leaving 8 bases between the germline ends. Germline CDR1 reads SGHRS; CDR2 reads YFSETQ. CDR3 length: 13 amino acids. The CDR3, as DNA: TGCGCCAGCAGCACCCCGGGGAACACTGAAGCTTTCTTT. The encoded protein is CASSTPGNTEAFF.

The chain recombines TRBV6-5 with TRBJ2-1, with 7 nucleotides matching TRBD1. V lost 4 bases, J lost 1 base, and 13 bases stayed unmatched. Germline CDR1 MNHEY, CDR2 SVGAGI. This CDR3 has 18 residues. CDR3 nucleotides: TGTGCCAGCAGTTCCCGGGACAGCACCTTAGATTCCTACAATGAGCAGTTCTTC. This sequence encodes CASSSRDSTLDSYNEQFF.

This chain links TRBV7-1 with TRBJ2-1; the match to TRBD2 covers 7 bases. TRBV7-1 is given ORF status, its function remaining uncertain. The CDR3 consists of 18 residues. With V trimmed by 7 bases and J by 4 bases, 19 bases remained unmatched. CDR3 protein: CASTRPSGPWGGYNEQFF. The CDR3 bases are TGTGCCAGCACCCGACCGAGCGGGCCCTGGGGGGGTTACAATGAGCAGTTCTTC.

The genes are TRBV6-2 or TRBV6-3 and TRBJ2-3; TRBD1 aligns across 8 bases. Germline V gene data show CDR1 as MNHEY and CDR2 as SVGEGT. The CDR3 is 15 amino acids. Germline trimming cut 6 bases from V and 1 base from J; bases unmatched to any gene: 6. The CDR3 reads CASRHPGQGTDTQYF. DNA for the CDR3: TGTGCCAGCAGACACCCGGGACAGGGCACAGATACGCAGTATTTT.

This chain connects TRBV28 to TRBJ2-1, with 11 nucleotides matching TRBD2. The CDR3 contains 17 residues. Unmatched junction bases numbered 6, after V lost 5 bases and J lost 0 bases. Germline V gene sequence: CDR1 MDHEN, CDR2 SYDVKM. CDR3 DNA sequence: TGTGCCAGCAGTCCCGTAGCGGGAGGGCCCTCCTACAATGAGCAGTTCTTC. Protein: CASSPVAGGPSYNEQFF.

This clonotype showed up just a few times. This chain uses TRBV25-1 with TRBJ2-5, with D tentatively TRBD2 (5 bases). Germline V gene lookup returns CDR1 MGHDK and CDR2 SYGVNS. Between the trimmed V and J ends, which lost 7 bases and 4 bases, there was a span of 13 bases. The CDR3 extends over 13 amino acids. CDR3 nucleotide sequence: TGTGCCAGCACCAGAAGGAGCGGAGAGACCCAGTACTTC. The encoded protein is CASTRRSGETQYF. Based on the CDR3 plus reference TRBV25-1 and TRBJ2-5, the full variable domain is EADIYQTPRYLVIGTGKKITLECSQTMGHDKMYWYQQDPGMELHLIHYSYGVNSTEKGDLSSESTVSRIRTEHFPLTLESARPSHTSQYLCASTRRSGETQYFGPGTRLLVL.

There are a few counts of this clonotype. J is TRBJ1-4 and V is TRBV6-5; D unclear. V was trimmed by 5 bases and J by 0 bases, leaving 16 bases between them. The CDR3 runs to 17 residues. Per the germline V gene, CDR1 is MNHEY and CDR2 is SVGAGI. The CDR3 sequence is CASSNGVGRTTNEKLFF. DNA of the CDR3: TGTGCCAGCAGTAACGGGGTTGGCCGAACAACTAATGAAAAACTGTTTTTT.